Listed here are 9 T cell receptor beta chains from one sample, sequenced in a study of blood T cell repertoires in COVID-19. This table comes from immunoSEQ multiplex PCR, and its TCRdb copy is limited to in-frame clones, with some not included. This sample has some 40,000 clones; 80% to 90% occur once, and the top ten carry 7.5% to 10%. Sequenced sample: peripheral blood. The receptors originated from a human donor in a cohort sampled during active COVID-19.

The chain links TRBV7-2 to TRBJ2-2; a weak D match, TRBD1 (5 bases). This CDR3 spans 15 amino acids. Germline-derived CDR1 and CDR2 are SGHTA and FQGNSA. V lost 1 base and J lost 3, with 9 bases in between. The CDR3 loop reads CASSLEGKDTGELFF. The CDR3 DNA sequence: TGTGCCAGCAGCTTAGAGGGGAAAGACACCGGGGAGCTGTTTTTT.

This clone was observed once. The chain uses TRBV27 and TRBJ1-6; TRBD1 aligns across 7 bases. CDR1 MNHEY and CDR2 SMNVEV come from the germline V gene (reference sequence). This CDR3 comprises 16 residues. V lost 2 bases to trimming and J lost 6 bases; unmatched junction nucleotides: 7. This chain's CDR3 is CASSLATGFTNSPLHF. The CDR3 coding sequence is TGTGCCAGCAGTTTAGCGACAGGGTTCACTAATTCACCCCTCCACTTT.

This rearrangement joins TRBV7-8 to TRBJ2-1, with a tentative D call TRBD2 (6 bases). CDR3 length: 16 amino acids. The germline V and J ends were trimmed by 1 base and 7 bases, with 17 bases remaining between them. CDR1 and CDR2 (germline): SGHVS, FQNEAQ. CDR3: CASSLGAGGNRNEQFF. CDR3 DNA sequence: TGTGCCAGCAGCTTAGGGGCCGGGGGAAATCGTAATGAGCAGTTCTTC.

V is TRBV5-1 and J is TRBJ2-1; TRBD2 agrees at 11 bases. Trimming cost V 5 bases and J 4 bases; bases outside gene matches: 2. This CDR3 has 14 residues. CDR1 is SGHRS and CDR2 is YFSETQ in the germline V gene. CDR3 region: CASRGLAAYNEQFF. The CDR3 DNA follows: TGCGCCAGCAGGGGACTAGCGGCTTACAATGAGCAGTTCTTC.

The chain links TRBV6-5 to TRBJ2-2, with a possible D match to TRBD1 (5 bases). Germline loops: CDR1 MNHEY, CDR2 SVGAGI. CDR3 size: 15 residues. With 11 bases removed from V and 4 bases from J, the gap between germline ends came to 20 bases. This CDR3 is CAASSAGWGTGELFF. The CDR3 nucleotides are TGTGCCGCTTCATCTGCAGGGTGGGGCACCGGGGAGCTGTTTTTT.

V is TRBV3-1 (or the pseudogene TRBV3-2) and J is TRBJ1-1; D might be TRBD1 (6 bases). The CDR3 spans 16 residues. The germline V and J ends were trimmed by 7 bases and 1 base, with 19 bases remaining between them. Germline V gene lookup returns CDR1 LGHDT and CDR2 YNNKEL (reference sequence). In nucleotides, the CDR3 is TGTGCCAGCACCCCGTGGGGGGGGCTACCGAACACTGAAGCTTTCTTT. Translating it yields CASTPWGGLPNTEAFF.

The CDR3: CASSADRGGYTF. The CDR3 coding sequence is TGTGCCAGCAGTGCAGACAGGGGAGGCTACACCTTC. The chain is built from TRBV2 and TRBJ1-2; 8 nucleotides agree with TRBD1. Germline V lookup: CDR1 SNHLY, CDR2 FYNNEI. The junction had 3 bases not matched to a gene; V was cut back by 4 bases and J by 8 bases. CDR3 length: 12 residues. The full variable domain, with the rest looked up from reference TRBV2 and TRBJ1-2, is EPEVTQTPSHQVTQMGQEVILRCVPISNHLYFYWYRQILGQKVEFLVSFYNNEISEKSEIFDDQFSVERPDGSNFTLKIRSTKLEDSAMYFCASSADRGGYTFGSGTRLTVV.

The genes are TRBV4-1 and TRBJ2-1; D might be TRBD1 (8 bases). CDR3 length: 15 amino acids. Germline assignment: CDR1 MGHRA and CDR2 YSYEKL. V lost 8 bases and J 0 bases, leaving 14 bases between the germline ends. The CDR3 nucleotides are TGCGCCAGCTCACAGGGGGGGAGCTCCTACAATGAGCAGTTCTTC. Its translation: CASSQGGSSYNEQFF.

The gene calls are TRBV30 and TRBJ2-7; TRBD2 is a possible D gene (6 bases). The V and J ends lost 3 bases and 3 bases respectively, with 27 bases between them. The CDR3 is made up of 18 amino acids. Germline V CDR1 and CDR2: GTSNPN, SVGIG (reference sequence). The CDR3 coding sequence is TGTGCCTGGAGCGCGAACCCTGTTTCCCGGGGGTACATCTACGAGCAGTACTTC. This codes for CAWSANPVSRGYIYEQYF.